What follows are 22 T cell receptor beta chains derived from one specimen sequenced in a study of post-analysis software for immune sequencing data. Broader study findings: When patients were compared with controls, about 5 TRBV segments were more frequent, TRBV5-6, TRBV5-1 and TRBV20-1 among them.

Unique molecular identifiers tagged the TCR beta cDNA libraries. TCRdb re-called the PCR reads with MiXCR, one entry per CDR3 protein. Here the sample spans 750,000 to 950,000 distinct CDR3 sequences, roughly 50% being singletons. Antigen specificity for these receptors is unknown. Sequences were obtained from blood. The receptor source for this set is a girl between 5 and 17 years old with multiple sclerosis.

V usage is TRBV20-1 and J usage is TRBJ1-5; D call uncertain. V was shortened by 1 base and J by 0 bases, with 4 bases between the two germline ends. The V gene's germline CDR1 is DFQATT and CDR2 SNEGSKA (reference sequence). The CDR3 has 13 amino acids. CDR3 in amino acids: CSARGDSNQPQHF. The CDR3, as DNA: TGCAGTGCTAGAGGGGATAGCAATCAGCCCCAGCATTTT.

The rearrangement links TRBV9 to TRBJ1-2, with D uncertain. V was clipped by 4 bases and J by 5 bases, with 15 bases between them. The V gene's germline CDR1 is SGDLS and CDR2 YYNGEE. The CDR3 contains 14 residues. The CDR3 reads CASSPLGSRYGYTF. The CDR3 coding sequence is TGTGCCAGCAGCCCCCTCGGGAGCAGGTATGGCTACACCTTC.

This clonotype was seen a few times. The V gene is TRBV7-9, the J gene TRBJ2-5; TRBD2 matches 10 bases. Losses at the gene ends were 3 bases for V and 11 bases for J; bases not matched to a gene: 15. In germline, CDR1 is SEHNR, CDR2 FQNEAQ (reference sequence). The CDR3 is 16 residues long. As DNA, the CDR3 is TGTGCCAGCAGCTTCCTACCACTAGCGGGATCGGGGGAGCAGTACTTC. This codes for CASSFLPLAGSGEQYF.

This chain's CDR3 is CASSLSGKVEVGTDTQYF. CDR3 bases: TGTGCCAGCAGCCTTAGCGGGAAGGTGGAGGTGGGCACAGATACGCAGTATTTT. The chain couples TRBV5-6 to TRBJ2-3, with 8 positions matching TRBD2. The CDR3 runs to 18 residues. V was clipped by 4 bases and J by 1 base; unmatched bases: 14. Germline CDR1 and CDR2: SGHDT and YYEEEE.

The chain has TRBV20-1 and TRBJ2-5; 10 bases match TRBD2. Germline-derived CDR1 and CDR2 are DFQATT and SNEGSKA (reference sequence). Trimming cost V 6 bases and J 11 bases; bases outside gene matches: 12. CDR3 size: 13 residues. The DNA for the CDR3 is TGCAGTGCAAGGCCTAGCGGGAGTCGTCCGCAGTACTTC. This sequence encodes CSARPSGSRPQYF.

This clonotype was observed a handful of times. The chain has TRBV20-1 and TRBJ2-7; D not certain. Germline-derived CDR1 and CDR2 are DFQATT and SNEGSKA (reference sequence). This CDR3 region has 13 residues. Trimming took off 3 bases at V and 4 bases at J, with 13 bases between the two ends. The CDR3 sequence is CSASRGAVYEQYF. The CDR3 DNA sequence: TGCAGTGCTAGTCGTGGAGCAGTATACGAGCAGTACTTC.

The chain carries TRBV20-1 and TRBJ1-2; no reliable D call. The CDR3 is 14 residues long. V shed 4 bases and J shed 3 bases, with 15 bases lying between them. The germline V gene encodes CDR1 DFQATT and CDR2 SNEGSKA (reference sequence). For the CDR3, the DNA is TGCAGTGCTAAGCGGAGTCACGAGGACTATGGCTACACCTTC. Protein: CSAKRSHEDYGYTF.

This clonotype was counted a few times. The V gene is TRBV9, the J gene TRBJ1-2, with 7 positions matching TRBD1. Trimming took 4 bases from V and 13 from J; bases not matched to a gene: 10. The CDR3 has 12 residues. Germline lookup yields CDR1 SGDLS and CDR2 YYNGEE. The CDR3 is CASSSSGTEGTF. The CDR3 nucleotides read TGTGCCAGCAGCTCCTCCGGGACAGAAGGCACCTTC.

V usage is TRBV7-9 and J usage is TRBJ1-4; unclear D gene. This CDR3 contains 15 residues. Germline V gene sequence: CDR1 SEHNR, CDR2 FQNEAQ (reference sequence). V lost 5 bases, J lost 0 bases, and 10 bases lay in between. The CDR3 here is CASSTRSPTNEKLFF. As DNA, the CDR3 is TGTGCCAGCAGCACCCGTTCTCCAACTAATGAAAAACTGTTTTTT.

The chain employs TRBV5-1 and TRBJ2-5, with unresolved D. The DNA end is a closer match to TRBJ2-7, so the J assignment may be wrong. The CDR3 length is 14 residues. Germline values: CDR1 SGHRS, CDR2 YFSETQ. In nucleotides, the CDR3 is TGCGCCAGCAGCTTGGACCTGACGAGTCACGAGCAGTACTTC. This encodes CASSLDLTSHEQYF.

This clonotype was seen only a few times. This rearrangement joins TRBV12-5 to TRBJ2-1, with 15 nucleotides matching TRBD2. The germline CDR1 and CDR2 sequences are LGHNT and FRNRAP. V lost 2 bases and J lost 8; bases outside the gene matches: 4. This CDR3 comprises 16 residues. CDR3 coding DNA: TGTGCTAGTGGTTTGCCGAGGACTAGCGGGAGGGATGAGCAGTTCTTC. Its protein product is CASGLPRTSGRDEQFF.

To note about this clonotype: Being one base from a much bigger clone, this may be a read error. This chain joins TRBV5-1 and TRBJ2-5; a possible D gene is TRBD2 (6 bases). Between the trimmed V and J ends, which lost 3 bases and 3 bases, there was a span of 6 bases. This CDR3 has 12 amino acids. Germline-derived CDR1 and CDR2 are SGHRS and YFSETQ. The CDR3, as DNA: TGCGCCAGCAGCTGGGGGGAAGAGACCCAGTACTTC. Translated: CASSWGEETQYF.

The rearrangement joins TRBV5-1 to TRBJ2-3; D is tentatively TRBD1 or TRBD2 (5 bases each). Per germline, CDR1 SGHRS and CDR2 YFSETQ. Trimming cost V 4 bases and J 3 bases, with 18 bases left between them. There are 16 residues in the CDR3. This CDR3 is CASSPVATAMTDTQYF. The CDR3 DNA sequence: TGCGCCAGCAGCCCCGTAGCGACAGCTATGACAGATACGCAGTATTTT.

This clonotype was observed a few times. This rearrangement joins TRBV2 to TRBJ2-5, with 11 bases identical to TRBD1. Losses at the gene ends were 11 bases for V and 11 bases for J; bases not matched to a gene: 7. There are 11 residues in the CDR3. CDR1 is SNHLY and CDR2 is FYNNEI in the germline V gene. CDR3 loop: CAEGQGEEQYF. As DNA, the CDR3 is TGTGCCGAGGGACAGGGGGAAGAGCAGTACTTC.

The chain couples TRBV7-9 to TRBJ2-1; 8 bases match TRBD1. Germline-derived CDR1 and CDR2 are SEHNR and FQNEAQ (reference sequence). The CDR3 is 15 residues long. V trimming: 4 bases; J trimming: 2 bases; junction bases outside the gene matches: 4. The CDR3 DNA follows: TGTGCCAGCAGCTCGGACAGGGAGGCCTACAATGAGCAGTTCTTC. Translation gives CASSSDREAYNEQFF.

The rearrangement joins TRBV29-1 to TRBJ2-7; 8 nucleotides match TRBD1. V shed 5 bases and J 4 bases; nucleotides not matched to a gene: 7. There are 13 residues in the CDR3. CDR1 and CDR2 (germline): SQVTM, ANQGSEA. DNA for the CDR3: TGCAGCGTTCGGGGGACAGGAGCTTACGAGCAGTACTTC. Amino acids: CSVRGTGAYEQYF.

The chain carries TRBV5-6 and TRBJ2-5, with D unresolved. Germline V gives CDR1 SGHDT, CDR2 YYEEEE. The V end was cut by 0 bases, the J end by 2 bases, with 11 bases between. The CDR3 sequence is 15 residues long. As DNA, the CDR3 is TGTGCCAGCAGCTTGGCCGGACGGATGCAAGAGACCCAGTACTTC. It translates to CASSLAGRMQETQYF.

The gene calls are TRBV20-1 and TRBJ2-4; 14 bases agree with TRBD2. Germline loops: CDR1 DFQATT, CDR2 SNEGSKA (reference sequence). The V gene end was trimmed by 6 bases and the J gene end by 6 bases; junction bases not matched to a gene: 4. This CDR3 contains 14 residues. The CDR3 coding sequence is TGCAGTGCAAGCGGGACTAGCGGGGGAAACATTCAGTACTTC. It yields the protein CSASGTSGGNIQYF.

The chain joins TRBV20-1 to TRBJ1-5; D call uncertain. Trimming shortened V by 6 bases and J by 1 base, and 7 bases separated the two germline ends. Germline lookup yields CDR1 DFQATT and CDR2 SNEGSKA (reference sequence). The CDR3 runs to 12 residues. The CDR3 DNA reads TGCAGTGCGGCCGCGAGCAATCAGCCCCAGCATTTT. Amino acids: CSAAASNQPQHF.

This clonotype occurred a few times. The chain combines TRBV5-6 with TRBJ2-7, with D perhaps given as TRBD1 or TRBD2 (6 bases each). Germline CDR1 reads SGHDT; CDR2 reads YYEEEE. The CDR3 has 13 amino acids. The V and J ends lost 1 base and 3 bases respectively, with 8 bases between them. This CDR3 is CASSLRGLYEQYF. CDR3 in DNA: TGTGCCAGCAGCTTGCGGGGGCTCTACGAGCAGTACTTC.

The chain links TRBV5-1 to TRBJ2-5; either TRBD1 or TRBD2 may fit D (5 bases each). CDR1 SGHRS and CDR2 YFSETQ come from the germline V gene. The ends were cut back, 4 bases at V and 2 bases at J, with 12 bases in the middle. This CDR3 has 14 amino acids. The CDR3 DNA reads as TGCGCCAGCAGCATCGGGACGGGACAAGAGACCCAGTACTTC. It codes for CASSIGTGQETQYF.

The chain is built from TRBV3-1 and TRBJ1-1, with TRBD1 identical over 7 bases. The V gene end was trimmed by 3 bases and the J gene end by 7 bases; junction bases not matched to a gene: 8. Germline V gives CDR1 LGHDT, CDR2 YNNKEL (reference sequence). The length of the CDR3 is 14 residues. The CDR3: CASSHAEGAIEAFF. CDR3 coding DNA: TGTGCCAGCAGCCATGCTGAGGGGGCGATTGAAGCTTTCTTT.